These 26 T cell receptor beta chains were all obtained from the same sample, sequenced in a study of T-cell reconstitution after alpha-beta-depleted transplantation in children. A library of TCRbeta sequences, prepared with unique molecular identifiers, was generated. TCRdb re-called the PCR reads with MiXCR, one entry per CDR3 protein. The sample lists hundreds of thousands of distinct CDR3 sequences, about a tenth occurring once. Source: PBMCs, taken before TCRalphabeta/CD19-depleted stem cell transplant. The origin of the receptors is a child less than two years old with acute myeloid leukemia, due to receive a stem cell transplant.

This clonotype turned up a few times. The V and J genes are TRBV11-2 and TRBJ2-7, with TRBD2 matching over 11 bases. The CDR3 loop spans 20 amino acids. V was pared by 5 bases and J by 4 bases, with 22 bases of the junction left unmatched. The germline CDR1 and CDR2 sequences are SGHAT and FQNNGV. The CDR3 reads CASSPTDDRLAGSALYEQYF. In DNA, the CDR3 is TGTGCCAGCAGCCCTACCGACGATAGACTAGCGGGATCGGCCCTATACGAGCAGTACTTC.

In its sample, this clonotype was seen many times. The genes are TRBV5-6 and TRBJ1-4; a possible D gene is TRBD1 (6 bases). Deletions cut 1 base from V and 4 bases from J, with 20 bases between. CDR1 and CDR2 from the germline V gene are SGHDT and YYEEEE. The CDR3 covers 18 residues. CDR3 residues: CASSLKVVRGPRNEKLFF. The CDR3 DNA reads TGTGCCAGCAGCTTGAAGGTGGTTCGGGGGCCTCGTAATGAAAAACTGTTTTTT.

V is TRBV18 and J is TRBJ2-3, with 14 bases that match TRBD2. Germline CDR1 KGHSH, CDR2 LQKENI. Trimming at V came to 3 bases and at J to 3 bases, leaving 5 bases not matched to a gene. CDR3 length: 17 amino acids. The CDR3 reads CASSPGLAGEGTDTQYF. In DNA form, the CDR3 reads TGTGCCAGCTCACCGGGACTAGCGGGAGAAGGTACAGATACGCAGTATTTT.

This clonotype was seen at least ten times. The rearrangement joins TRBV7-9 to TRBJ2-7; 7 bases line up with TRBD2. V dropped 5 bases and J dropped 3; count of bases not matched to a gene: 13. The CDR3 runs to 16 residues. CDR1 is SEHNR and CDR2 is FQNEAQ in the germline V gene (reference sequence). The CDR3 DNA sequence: TGTGCCAGCAGCCCGATGAAGCTAGCGGAGCACTACGAGCAGTACTTC. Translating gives CASSPMKLAEHYEQYF. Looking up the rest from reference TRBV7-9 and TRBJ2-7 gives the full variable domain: DTGVSQNPRHKITKRGQNVTFRCDPISEHNRLYWYRQTLGQGPEFLTYFQNEAQLEKSRLLSDRFSAERPKGSFSTLEIQRTEQGDSAMYLCASSPMKLAEHYEQYFGPGTRLTVT.

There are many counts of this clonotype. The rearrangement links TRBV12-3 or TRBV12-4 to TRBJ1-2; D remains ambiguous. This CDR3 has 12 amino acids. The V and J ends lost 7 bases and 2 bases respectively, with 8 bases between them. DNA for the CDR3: TGTGCCAGCAACATGGGAAACTATGGCTACACCTTC. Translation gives CASNMGNYGYTF.

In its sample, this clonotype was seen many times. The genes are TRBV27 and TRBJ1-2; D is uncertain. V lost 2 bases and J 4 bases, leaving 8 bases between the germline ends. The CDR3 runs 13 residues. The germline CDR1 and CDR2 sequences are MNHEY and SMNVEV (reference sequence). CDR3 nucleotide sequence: TGTGCCAGCAGTTTAAACGGAGCCTATGGCTACACCTTC. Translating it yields CASSLNGAYGYTF.

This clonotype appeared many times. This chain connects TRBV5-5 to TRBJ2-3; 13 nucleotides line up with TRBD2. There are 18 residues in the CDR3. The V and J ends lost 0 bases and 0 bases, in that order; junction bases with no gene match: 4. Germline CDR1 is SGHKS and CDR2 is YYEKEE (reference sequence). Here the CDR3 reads CASSLGLAGGPSTDTQYF. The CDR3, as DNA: TGTGCCAGCAGCTTGGGACTAGCGGGAGGCCCTAGCACAGATACGCAGTATTTT.

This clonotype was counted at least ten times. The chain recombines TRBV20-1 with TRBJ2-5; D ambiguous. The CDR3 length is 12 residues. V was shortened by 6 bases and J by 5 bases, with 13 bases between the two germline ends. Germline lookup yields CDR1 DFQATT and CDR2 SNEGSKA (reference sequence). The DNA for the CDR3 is TGCAGTGCCGTCCCCGTAGGGGAGACCCAGTACTTC. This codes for CSAVPVGETQYF.

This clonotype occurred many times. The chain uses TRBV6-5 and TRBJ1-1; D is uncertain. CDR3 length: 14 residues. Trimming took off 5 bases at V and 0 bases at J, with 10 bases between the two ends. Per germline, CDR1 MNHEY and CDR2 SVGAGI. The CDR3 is CASSPIPLNTEAFF. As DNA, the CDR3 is TGTGCCAGCAGTCCCATCCCTCTGAACACTGAAGCTTTCTTT.

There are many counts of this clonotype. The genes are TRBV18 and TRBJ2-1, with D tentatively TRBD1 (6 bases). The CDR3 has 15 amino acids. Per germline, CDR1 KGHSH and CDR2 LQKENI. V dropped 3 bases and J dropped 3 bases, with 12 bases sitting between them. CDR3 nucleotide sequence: TGTGCCAGCTCACCGAGTCGGGACAACTACAATGAGCAGTTCTTC. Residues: CASSPSRDNYNEQFF. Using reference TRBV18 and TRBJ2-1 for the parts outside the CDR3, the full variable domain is NAGVMQNPRHLVRRRGQEARLRCSPMKGHSHVYWYRQLPEEGLKFMVYLQKENIIDESGMPKERFSAEFPKEGPSILRIQQVVRGDSAAYFCASSPSRDNYNEQFFGPGTRLTVL.

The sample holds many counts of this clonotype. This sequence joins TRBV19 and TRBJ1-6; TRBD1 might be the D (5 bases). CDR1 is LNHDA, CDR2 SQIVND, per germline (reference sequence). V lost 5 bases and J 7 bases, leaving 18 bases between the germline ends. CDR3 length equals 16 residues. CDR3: CASSVPGEAPNSPLHF. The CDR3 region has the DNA TGTGCCAGTAGTGTCCCGGGGGAGGCGCCGAATTCACCCCTCCACTTT.

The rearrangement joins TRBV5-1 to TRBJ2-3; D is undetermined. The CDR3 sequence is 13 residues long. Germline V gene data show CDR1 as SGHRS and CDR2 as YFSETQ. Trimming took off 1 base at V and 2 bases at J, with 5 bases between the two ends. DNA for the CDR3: TGCGCCAGCAGCTTGAGACCCACAGATACGCAGTATTTT. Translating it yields CASSLRPTDTQYF. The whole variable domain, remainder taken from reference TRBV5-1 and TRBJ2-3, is KAGVTQTPRYLIKTRGQQVTLSCSPISGHRSVSWYQQTPGQGLQFLFEYFSETQRNKGNFPGRFSGRQFSNSRSEMNVSTLELGDSALYLCASSLRPTDTQYFGPGTRLTVL.

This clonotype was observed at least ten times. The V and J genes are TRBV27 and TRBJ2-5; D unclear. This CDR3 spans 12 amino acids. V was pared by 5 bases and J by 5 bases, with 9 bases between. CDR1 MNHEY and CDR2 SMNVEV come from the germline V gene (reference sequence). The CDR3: CASSPTPETQYF. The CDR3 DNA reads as TGTGCCAGCAGTCCGACCCCTGAGACCCAGTACTTC.

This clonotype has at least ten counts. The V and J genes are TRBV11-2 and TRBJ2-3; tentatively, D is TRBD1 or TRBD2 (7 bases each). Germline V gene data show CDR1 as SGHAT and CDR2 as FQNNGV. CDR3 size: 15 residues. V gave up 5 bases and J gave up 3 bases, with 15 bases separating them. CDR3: CASSAGGVNTDTQYF. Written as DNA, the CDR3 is TGTGCCAGCAGCGCAGGGGGGGTCAATACAGATACGCAGTATTTT.

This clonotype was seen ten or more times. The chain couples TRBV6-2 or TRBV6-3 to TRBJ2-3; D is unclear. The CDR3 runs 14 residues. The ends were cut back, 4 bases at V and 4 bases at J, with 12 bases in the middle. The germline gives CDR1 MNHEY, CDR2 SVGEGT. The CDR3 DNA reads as TGTGCCAGCAGTTTCGACTCAATCGCAGATACGCAGTATTTT. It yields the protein CASSFDSIADTQYF.

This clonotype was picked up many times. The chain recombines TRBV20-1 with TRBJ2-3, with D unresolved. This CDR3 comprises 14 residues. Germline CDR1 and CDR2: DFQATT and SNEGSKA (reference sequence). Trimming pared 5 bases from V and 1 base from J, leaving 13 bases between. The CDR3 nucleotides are TGCAGTGCTCCCCACCTGTCTCGCACAGATACGCAGTATTTT. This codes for CSAPHLSRTDTQYF.

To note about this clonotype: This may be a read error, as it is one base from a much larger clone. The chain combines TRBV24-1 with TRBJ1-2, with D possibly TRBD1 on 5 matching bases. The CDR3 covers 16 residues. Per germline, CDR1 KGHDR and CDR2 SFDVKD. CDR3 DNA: TGTGCCACCAGTGAAGGATCGGGACGGACCTCTCCTGGCTGCACCTTC. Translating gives CATSEGSGRTSPGCTF.

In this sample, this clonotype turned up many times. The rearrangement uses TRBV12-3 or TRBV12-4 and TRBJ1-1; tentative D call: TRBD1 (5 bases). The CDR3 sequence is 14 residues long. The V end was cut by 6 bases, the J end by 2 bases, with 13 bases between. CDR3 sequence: CASSETGQNTEAFF. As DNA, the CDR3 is TGTGCCAGCAGCGAAACAGGTCAAAACACTGAAGCTTTCTTT.

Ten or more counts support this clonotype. The CDR3 DNA reads as TGCAGTGCTAGCGACAGGGGGGGTATGAACACTGAAGCTTTCTTT. It codes for CSASDRGGMNTEAFF. V usage is TRBV20-1 and J usage is TRBJ1-1, with 9 bases that match TRBD1. The CDR3 loop spans 15 amino acids. V shed 3 bases, J shed 0 bases, and the junction held 5 bases outside the gene matches. Looked up from germline, CDR1 is DFQATT and CDR2 is SNEGSKA (reference sequence).

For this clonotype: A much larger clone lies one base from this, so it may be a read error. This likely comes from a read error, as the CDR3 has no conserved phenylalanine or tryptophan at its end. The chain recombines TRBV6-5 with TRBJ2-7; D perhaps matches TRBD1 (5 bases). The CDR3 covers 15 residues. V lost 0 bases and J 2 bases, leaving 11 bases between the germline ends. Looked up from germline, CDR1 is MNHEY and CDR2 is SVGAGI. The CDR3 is CASSYSLRDTYEQYS. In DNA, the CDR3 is TGTGCCAGCAGTTACTCGCTCAGGGATACCTACGAGCAGTACTCC.

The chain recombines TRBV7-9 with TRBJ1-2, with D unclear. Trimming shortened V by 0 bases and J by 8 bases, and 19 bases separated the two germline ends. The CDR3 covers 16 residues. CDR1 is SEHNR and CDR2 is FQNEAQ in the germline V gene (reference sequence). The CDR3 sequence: CASSLALRLNFEGYTF. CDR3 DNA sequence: TGTGCCAGCAGCTTAGCGCTACGACTCAACTTTGAAGGCTACACCTTC.

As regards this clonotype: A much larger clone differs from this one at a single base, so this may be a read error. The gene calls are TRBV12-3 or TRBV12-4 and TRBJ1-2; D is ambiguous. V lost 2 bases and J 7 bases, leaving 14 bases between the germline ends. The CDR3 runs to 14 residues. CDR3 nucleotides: TGTGCCAGCAGTTTAAGAGGAGGATTAACTGGCTACACCTTC. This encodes CASSLRGGLTGYTF.

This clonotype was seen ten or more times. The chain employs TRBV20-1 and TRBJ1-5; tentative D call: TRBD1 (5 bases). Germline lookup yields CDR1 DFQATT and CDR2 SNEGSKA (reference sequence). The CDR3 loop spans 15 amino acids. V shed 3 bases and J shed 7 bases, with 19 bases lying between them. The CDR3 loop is CSASTGTGPGQPQHF. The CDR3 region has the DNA TGCAGTGCTAGCACCGGGACGGGGCCAGGACAGCCCCAGCATTTT.

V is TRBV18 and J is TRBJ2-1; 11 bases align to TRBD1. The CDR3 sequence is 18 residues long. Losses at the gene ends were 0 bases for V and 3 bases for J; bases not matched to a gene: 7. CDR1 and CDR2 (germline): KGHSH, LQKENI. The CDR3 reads CASSPPAVGTGGYNEQFF. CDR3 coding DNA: TGTGCCAGCTCACCACCGGCAGTCGGGACAGGGGGCTACAATGAGCAGTTCTTC.

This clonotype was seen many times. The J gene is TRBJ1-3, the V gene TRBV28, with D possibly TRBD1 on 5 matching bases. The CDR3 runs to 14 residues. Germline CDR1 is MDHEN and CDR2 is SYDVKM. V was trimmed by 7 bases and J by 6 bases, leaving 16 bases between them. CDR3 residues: CASNAGTSLNTIYF. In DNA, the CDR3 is TGTGCCAGCAACGCCGGGACCTCTTTAAACACCATATATTTT.

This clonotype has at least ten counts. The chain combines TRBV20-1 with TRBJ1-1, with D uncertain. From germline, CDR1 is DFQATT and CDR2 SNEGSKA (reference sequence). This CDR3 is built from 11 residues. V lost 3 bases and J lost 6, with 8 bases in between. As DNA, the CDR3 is TGCAGTGCTAGTGGATACGCTGAAGCTTTCTTT. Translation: CSASGYAEAFF.